Each of the 2 T cell receptor beta chains below was sequenced from the same sample in a study of CD8+ T cells in alopecia areata. Extracted RNA was reverse transcribed, and the resulting cDNA served as sequencing template. The table came from immunoSEQ multiplex PCR; TCRdb's copy has only in-frame clones and leaves some out. The sample lists roughly 140,000 clones; approximately 50% were seen once. Sequenced here: CD4+ T cells sorted from blood, sampled at week 0. These receptors were obtained from a human donor with alopecia areata.

V usage is TRBV7-9 and J usage is TRBJ2-7; D gene unclear. Germline CDR1 and CDR2: SEHNR and FQNEAQ (reference sequence). V shed 2 bases and J shed 2 bases, with 4 bases lying between them. CDR3 length: 12 residues. In DNA form, the CDR3 reads TGTGCCAGCAGCTTACTTACCTACGAGCAGTACTTC. This sequence encodes CASSLLTYEQYF.

The V call is TRBV7-9, the J call TRBJ1-1; a possible D gene is TRBD1 (5 bases). CDR3 length: 15 residues. Trimming removed 7 bases from V and 3 bases from J, with 18 bases in between. Germline V CDR1 and CDR2: SEHNR, FQNEAQ (reference sequence). The CDR3 DNA reads TGTGCCAGCACCCCGCCCGGAGGGGCCTACACTGAAGCTTTCTTT. This sequence encodes CASTPPGGAYTEAFF.